A selection of T cell receptor beta chains follows, all from one sample in a study of blood T cell repertoires in COVID-19. Generated by immunoSEQ multiplex PCR, the TCRdb table keeps only in-frame clones and is missing some. This table has around 110,000 clones, around 83% appearing once. The sequencing sample was made of peripheral blood. These receptor sequences come from a man between 70 and 80 years old with acute or convalescent COVID-19. The conserved cysteine and the conserved F or W are not part of the CDR3 here. Where a row states a size, it is once, few, many or the class of an expanded clone; other rows omit it.

>TRBV6-5|NA
ASSYSEGQETQY
>TRBV19|few
ASSIRGQGGDEQY
>TRBV6-5|NA
ASTPGAPGPYGYT
>TRBV4-2|NA
ASSQAPGTSGGTSTDTQY
>TRBV6-5|few
ASSYLPKLNTEAF
>TRBV19|NA
ASSLIQTASNQPQH
>TRBV5-4|NA
ASRQGQQDGYT
>TRBV7-6|few
ASSPGQVGEQY
>TRBV6-5|NA
ASSLRTGGNQPQH
>TRBV5-1|NA
ASSLGTASSYEQY